One sample yielded the 17 T cell receptor beta chains listed below, sequenced in a study of T cell repertoires in cytomegalovirus infection. Via MiXCR, TCRdb re-called the reads, giving one row per CDR3 protein. The repertoire has some 440,000 distinct CDR3 sequences, roughly 31% of them found once; the top ten carry about 13%. The sample consisted of PBMCs. All receptors derive from a human donor in good health (CMV status not recorded). Some clones in this sample may be carry-over from other donors' samples.

This clonotype came up many times. The rearrangement links TRBV7-2 to TRBJ1-1, with TRBD1 matching over 9 bases. Looked up from germline, CDR1 is SGHTA and CDR2 is FQGNSA. The J segment lost 1 base and the V segment lost 2 bases, leaving 5 bases of the junction unmatched. The CDR3 has 16 amino acids. The CDR3 nucleotides read TGTGCCAGCAGCTTATATTGGACAGGGGCGAACACTGAAGCTTTCTTT. Its translation: CASSLYWTGANTEAFF.

This clonotype has at least ten counts. This chain's CDR3 is CASSLHGKQFF. The CDR3 DNA sequence: TGTGCCAGCAGCTTACACGGGAAGCAGTTCTTC. The chain joins TRBV7-2 to TRBJ2-1, with TRBD2 as a possible D gene (5 bases). V was shortened by 2 bases and J by 11 bases, with 7 bases between the two germline ends. CDR1 SGHTA and CDR2 FQGNSA come from the germline V gene. The CDR3 totals 11 residues.

In this sample, this clonotype turned up once. The J gene is TRBJ2-7, the V gene TRBV29-1, with TRBD1 matching over 9 bases. The trim removed 0 bases at V and 0 bases at J, leaving 3 bases unmatched. The germline CDR1 and CDR2 sequences are SQVTM and ANQGSEA. CDR3 size: 15 residues. The CDR3 spells CSVEEGTGSSYEQYF. For the CDR3, the DNA is TGCAGCGTTGAAGAGGGGACAGGGAGCTCCTACGAGCAGTACTTC.

Worth noting for this clonotype: An end of the junction differs from the germline gene, which may be a read error. CDR3 nucleotide sequence: TGTGCCAGCAGTATCCATCCGGGACGGGGCTTGGTCTTC. Translating gives CASSIHPGRGLVF. The chain is built from TRBV28 and TRBJ2-1, with D possibly called TRBD1 or TRBD2 (5 bases each). In germline, CDR1 is MDHEN, CDR2 SYDVKM. The CDR3 loop spans 13 amino acids.

In its sample, this clonotype was seen many times. V gene TRBV7-8 combines with J gene TRBJ1-5; D possibly corresponds to TRBD1 (6 bases). Germline lookup yields CDR1 SGHVS and CDR2 FQNEAQ. There are 15 residues in the CDR3. The germline V and J ends were trimmed by 4 bases and 7 bases, with 17 bases remaining between them. The CDR3 loop is CASSYLSGVSQPQHF. CDR3 sequence (DNA): TGTGCCAGCAGCTACCTATCAGGGGTTAGCCAGCCCCAGCATTTT.

The rearrangement joins TRBV11-2 to TRBJ2-7, with D possibly called TRBD1 or TRBD2 (5 bases each). This CDR3 region has 15 residues. The germline V gene has CDR1 SGHAT and CDR2 FQNNGV. V shed 4 bases and J shed 5 bases, with 18 bases lying between them. CDR3 nucleotide sequence: TGTGCCAGCAGCTCTATCCGGGGCGGGTCCCACGAGCAGTACTTC. Its translation: CASSSIRGGSHEQYF.

This clonotype was counted between two and nine times. The V call is TRBV28, the J call TRBJ2-7; D is uncertain. V dropped 8 bases and J dropped 0 bases, with 8 bases sitting between them. This CDR3 is built from 12 residues. The germline V gene encodes CDR1 MDHEN and CDR2 SYDVKM. Here the CDR3 reads CASQQYSYEQYF. The CDR3 region has the DNA TGTGCCAGCCAACAGTACTCCTACGAGCAGTACTTC. The whole variable domain, remainder taken from reference TRBV28 and TRBJ2-7, is DVKVTQSSRYLVKRTGEKVFLECVQDMDHENMFWYRQDPGLGLRLIYFSYDVKMKEKGDIPEGYSVSREKKERFSLILESASTNQTSMYLCASQQYSYEQYFGPGTRLTVT.

There are a few counts of this clonotype. The chain couples TRBV28 to TRBJ1-6; a possible D gene is TRBD1 (6 bases). Germline CDR1 is MDHEN and CDR2 is SYDVKM. The ends were cut back, 5 bases at V and 7 bases at J, with 18 bases in the middle. The CDR3 has 16 amino acids. This CDR3 reads CASSLTGTTSNSPLHF. The CDR3 nucleotides read TGTGCCAGCAGTCTCACAGGGACTACCTCCAATTCACCCCTCCACTTT.

In this sample, this clonotype turned up many times. Here the CDR3 reads CASSLRGPTDNSPLHF. CDR3 nucleotides: TGTGCCAGCAGCCTCAGGGGGCCCACGGATAATTCACCCCTCCACTTT. The chain is built from TRBV7-6 and TRBJ1-6; 8 nucleotides align to TRBD1. V was pared by 5 bases and J by 5 bases, with 8 bases of the junction left unmatched. CDR1 is SGHVS, CDR2 FNYEAQ, per germline. This CDR3 is built from 16 residues.

The chain recombines TRBV6-2 or TRBV6-3 with TRBJ1-2; no clear D. Per germline, CDR1 MNHEY and CDR2 SVGEGT. The CDR3 is 17 residues long. V lost 4 bases and J lost 1, with 19 bases in between. DNA for the CDR3: TGTGCCAGCAGTTTTCCTAGACGGACCACTATTAACTATGGCTACACCTTC. Protein sequence: CASSFPRRTTINYGYTF.

The chain employs TRBV7-6 and TRBJ1-3, with D perhaps matching TRBD1 (6 bases). CDR3 length: 18 amino acids. The V end lost 5 bases, the J end lost 0 bases, and 20 bases lay between the germline ends. Germline V gene lookup returns CDR1 SGHVS and CDR2 FNYEAQ. The CDR3 DNA is TGTGCCAGCAGCCCGGGAGGTGGGGGGCTGGGCTCTGGAAACACCATATATTTT. Its protein product is CASSPGGGGLGSGNTIYF.

V and J are TRBV7-2 and TRBJ2-1; TRBD2 matches 7 bases. Germline V gene sequence: CDR1 SGHTA, CDR2 FQGNSA. This CDR3 contains 17 residues. The junction had 14 bases not matched to a gene; V was cut back by 1 base and J by 8 bases. In nucleotides, the CDR3 is TGTGCCAGCAGCTTAGGTGGCCGGGCGGGGGTGGGGGATGAGCAGTTCTTC. This codes for CASSLGGRAGVGDEQFF.

This clonotype was picked up a small number of times. The V call is TRBV7-8, the J call TRBJ2-5; no clear D gene. CDR1 SGHVS and CDR2 FQNEAQ come from the germline V gene. This CDR3 has 15 amino acids. The germline V and J ends were trimmed by 5 bases and 1 base, with 14 bases remaining between them. CDR3 residues: CASSVGQRFQETQYF. The CDR3 nucleotides are TGTGCCAGCAGCGTGGGTCAGAGGTTCCAAGAGACCCAGTACTTC.

This clonotype was picked up a small number of times. The chain joins TRBV7-2 to TRBJ1-1; no definite D call. The V gene's germline CDR1 is SGHTA and CDR2 FQGNSA. Trimming took off 11 bases at V and 1 base at J, with 8 bases between the two ends. The CDR3 loop spans 11 amino acids. The CDR3 DNA reads as TGTGCCGCCCGGAGGAACACTGAAGCTTTCTTT. It specifies CAARRNTEAFF.

This clonotype came up a few times. This chain joins TRBV5-1 and TRBJ2-6; D call uncertain. Germline CDR1 is SGHRS and CDR2 is YFSETQ. Trimming shortened V by 5 bases and J by 2 bases, and 11 bases separated the two germline ends. CDR3 length equals 15 residues. The CDR3 DNA reads TGCGCCAGCAGGGACCTGCTAGCTGGGGCCAACGTCCTGACTTTC. Protein product: CASRDLLAGANVLTF.

The CDR3 sequence is CSARAPAATQYF. For the CDR3, the DNA is TGCAGTGCTAGAGCCCCCGCAGCTACGCAGTATTTT. J is TRBJ2-3 and V is TRBV20-1; D uncertain. Per germline, CDR1 DFQATT and CDR2 SNEGSKA (reference sequence). The V gene lost 1 base and the J gene lost 8 bases, with 10 bases spanning the gap. The CDR3 is 12 residues long.

This clonotype was detected many times. The chain is built from TRBV7-2 and TRBJ1-1; TRBD1 might be the D (5 bases). The CDR3 sequence is 15 residues long. The V gene's germline CDR1 is SGHTA and CDR2 FQGNSA. Trimming removed 2 bases at V and 0 bases at J, with 10 bases between. In DNA, the CDR3 is TGTGCCAGCAGCTTACCTGGGGACCTGAACACTGAAGCTTTCTTT. It encodes CASSLPGDLNTEAFF. Full variable domain (outside the CDR3, taken from reference TRBV7-2 and TRBJ1-1): GAGVSQSPSNKVTEKGKDVELRCDPISGHTALYWYRQSLGQGLEFLIYFQGNSAPDKSGLPSDRFSAERTGGSVSTLTIQRTQQEDSAVYLCASSLPGDLNTEAFFGQGTRLTVV.